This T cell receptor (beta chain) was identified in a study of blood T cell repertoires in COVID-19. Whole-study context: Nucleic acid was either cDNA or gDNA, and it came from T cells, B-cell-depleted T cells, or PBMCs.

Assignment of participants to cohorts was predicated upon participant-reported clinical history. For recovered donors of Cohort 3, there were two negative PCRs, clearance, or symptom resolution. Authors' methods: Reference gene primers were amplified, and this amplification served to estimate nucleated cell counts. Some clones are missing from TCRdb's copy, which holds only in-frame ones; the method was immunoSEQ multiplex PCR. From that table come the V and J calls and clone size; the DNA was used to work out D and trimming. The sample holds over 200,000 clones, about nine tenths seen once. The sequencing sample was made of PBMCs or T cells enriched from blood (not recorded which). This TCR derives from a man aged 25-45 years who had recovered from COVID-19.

The CDR3 DNA reads TGTGCCAGCAGCCTAGCGTCCACAGATACGCAGTATTTT. Its protein is CASSLASTDTQYF. The chain recombines TRBV12-3 or TRBV12-4 with TRBJ2-3; possibly TRBD2 for D (6 bases). V lost 6 bases, J lost 2 bases, and 9 bases lay in between. CDR3 size: 13 residues.